This entry concerns a single T cell receptor beta chain. Profiling relied on immunoSEQ multiplex PCR, and the TCRdb table lists in-frame clones only, not all of them. The sample includes 250,000 to 300,000 clones, approximately 86% seen only once; the top ten take 13%. The data are from a study of blood T cell repertoires in COVID-19. Study-level background: Specimens from acute and convalescent COVID-19 originated in the United States, Italy and Spain.

Per the germline V gene, CDR1 is SGHRS and CDR2 is YFSETQ. The ends were cut back, 5 bases at V and 0 bases at J, with 11 bases in the middle. The CDR3 spans 14 residues. Material: peripheral blood. The receptor's source is a woman aged 65 to 85 with COVID-19, enrolled during active disease. This chain joins TRBV5-1 and TRBJ1-1; tentatively, D is TRBD1 (6 bases). In nucleotides, the CDR3 is TGCGCCAGCAGACCAGGGGCTCTGAACACTGAAGCTTTCTTT. It codes for CASRPGALNTEAFF.